Each of the 18 T cell receptor beta chains below was sequenced from the same sample in a study of T cells after yellow fever vaccination. TCRdb passed the 5' RACE reads through MiXCR, listing each CDR3 protein once. The data show under 600,000 distinct CDR3 sequences, 21% seen once. The sequencing used PBMCs, collected roughly 20 days after the first yellow fever vaccination. These receptors all stem from a man aged 18 to 30 who received the YFV17D yellow fever vaccine.

The sample holds a few counts of this clonotype. The V gene is TRBV7-8, the J gene TRBJ1-5; D is undetermined. The CDR3 is made up of 16 amino acids. V was cut by 1 base and J by 0 bases, with 10 bases left in between. Germline V lookup: CDR1 SGHVS, CDR2 FQNEAQ. This chain's CDR3 is CASSLGAVYSNQPQHF. For the CDR3, the DNA is TGTGCCAGCAGCTTAGGGGCAGTCTATAGCAATCAGCCCCAGCATTTT.

Only a few counts were recorded for this clonotype. CDR3 in amino acids: CASSLGSGTKNIQYF. DNA of the CDR3: TGTGCCAGCAGCTTAGGATCCGGGACAAAAAACATTCAGTACTTC. The J gene is TRBJ2-4, the V gene TRBV7-9, with D possibly TRBD1 on 6 matching bases. The CDR3 runs to 15 residues. V was shortened by 1 base and J by 4 bases, with 11 bases between the two germline ends. Per the germline V gene, CDR1 is SEHNR and CDR2 is FQNEAQ (reference sequence).

Only a few counts were recorded for this clonotype. The chain is built from TRBV5-6 and TRBJ1-2, with a weak D call TRBD1 (6 bases). Germline assignment: CDR1 SGHDT and CDR2 YYEEEE. The CDR3 totals 13 residues. V was shortened by 6 bases and J by 4 bases, with 13 bases between the two germline ends. This chain's CDR3 is CASTPRDTYGYTF. The CDR3 region has the DNA TGTGCCAGCACCCCTCGGGACACCTATGGCTACACCTTC.

This rearrangement joins TRBV29-1 to TRBJ2-3; D not certain. Trimming took 7 bases from V and 4 from J, leaving 9 bases between them. The CDR3 totals 11 residues. CDR1 and CDR2 from the germline V gene are SQVTM and ANQGSEA. Here the CDR3 reads CSALGPDTQYF. The CDR3 region has the DNA TGCAGCGCCCTAGGCCCAGATACGCAGTATTTT.

The chain has TRBV27 and TRBJ2-1, with TRBD2 matching 8 bases. In germline, CDR1 is MNHEY, CDR2 SMNVEV (reference sequence). J gave up 5 bases and V 2 bases, and 5 bases lay outside the gene matches. This CDR3 is built from 15 residues. The CDR3 region is CASSLRRGGHNEQFF. The CDR3 nucleotides are TGTGCCAGCAGTTTAAGACGGGGGGGCCACAATGAGCAGTTCTTC.

The chain links TRBV20-1 to TRBJ2-5, with D unresolved. The germline V gene has CDR1 DFQATT and CDR2 SNEGSKA (reference sequence). The length of the CDR3 is 11 residues. CDR3 DNA sequence: TGCAGCGCAGTTATATGGGAGACCCAGTACTTC. Translation: CSAVIWETQYF.

V usage is TRBV20-1 and J usage is TRBJ2-5; D possibly uses TRBD1 or TRBD2 (5 bases each). The V end lost 5 bases, the J end lost 7 bases, and 17 bases lay between the germline ends. The germline CDR1 and CDR2 sequences are DFQATT and SNEGSKA (reference sequence). The CDR3 sequence is 13 residues long. CDR3 sequence reads: CSASGTTSRTQYF. The CDR3 DNA is TGCAGTGCTTCCGGGACGACCTCTAGGACCCAGTACTTC.

This clonotype was detected a few times. The chain is built from TRBV12-3 or TRBV12-4 and TRBJ2-1; D is undetermined. The CDR3 consists of 14 residues. V was shortened by 10 bases and J by 0 bases, with 13 bases between the two germline ends. This CDR3 reads CATRASGSYNEQFF. The CDR3 region has the DNA TGTGCCACAAGGGCGTCCGGCTCCTACAATGAGCAGTTCTTC.

As to this clonotype: The junction shows a germline mismatch at one end, possibly a read error. The chain couples TRBV5-1 to TRBJ2-2; tentatively, D is TRBD1 or TRBD2 (5 bases each). The V gene's germline CDR1 is SGHRS and CDR2 YFSETQ. CDR3 size: 14 residues. CDR3 DNA sequence: TGCGCCATCAGCGAACCGGGGCGAACCGGGGAGCTGTTTTTT. It specifies CAISEPGRTGELFF. The complete variable domain, with remaining parts taken from reference TRBV5-1 and TRBJ2-2, reads KAGVTQTPRYLIKTRGQQVTLSCSPISGHRSVSWYQQTPGQGLQFLFEYFSETQRNKGNFPGRFSGRQFSNSRSEMNVSTLELGDSALYLCAISEPGRTGELFFGEGSRLTVL.

This clonotype was observed a single time. This chain uses TRBV9 with TRBJ2-5; 10 nucleotides line up with TRBD2. The CDR3 runs to 16 residues. Germline V gene data show CDR1 as SGDLS and CDR2 as YYNGEE. Trimming cost V 4 bases and J 5 bases; bases outside gene matches: 11. The CDR3 region has the DNA TGTGCCAGCAGCTTACCCCAGCGGGGGGGCCTCGAGACCCAGTACTTC. Translating gives CASSLPQRGGLETQYF.

Only a few counts were recorded for this clonotype. This chain links TRBV7-8 with TRBJ1-1; D remains unclear. This CDR3 is 14 amino acids long. The V end was cut by 1 base, the J end by 1 base, with 7 bases between. Germline V lookup: CDR1 SGHVS, CDR2 FQNEAQ. CDR3 sequence: CASSLVAENTEAFF. In nucleotides, the CDR3 is TGTGCCAGCAGCTTAGTTGCGGAGAACACTGAAGCTTTCTTT.

This clonotype came up a few times. The CDR3 bases are TGTGCCAGCAGCCAAAGCGGCGAGGATACGCAGTATTTT. This translates into CASSQSGEDTQYF. The V gene is TRBV3-1, the J gene TRBJ2-3, with a possible D match to TRBD2 (5 bases). This CDR3 spans 13 amino acids. The V gene lost 2 bases and the J gene lost 6 bases, with 9 bases spanning the gap. The germline V gene encodes CDR1 LGHDT and CDR2 YNNKEL (reference sequence).

V is TRBV4-3 and J is TRBJ1-3; D remains unclear. Trimming cost V 2 bases and J 2 bases, with 16 bases left between them. Germline CDR1 LGHNA, CDR2 YSLEER. The CDR3 spans 17 residues. The CDR3 DNA reads as TGCGCCAGCAGCCAATTAAAGGGCCCCGAGGCTGGAAACACCATATATTTT. Translation gives CASSQLKGPEAGNTIYF.

This clonotype has a handful of counts. The chain joins TRBV14 to TRBJ2-7, with D tentatively TRBD1 (5 bases). This CDR3 is 13 amino acids long. V was pared by 4 bases and J by 9 bases, with 16 bases between. Germline lookup yields CDR1 SGHDN and CDR2 FVKESK. DNA for the CDR3: TGTGCCAGCAGCCCTTTCCAGGGTCCCGTGCAGTACTTC. Encoded protein: CASSPFQGPVQYF.

This clonotype was seen once. The chain uses TRBV28 and TRBJ2-7; TRBD1 matches at 8 bases. Looked up from germline, CDR1 is MDHEN and CDR2 is SYDVKM. The CDR3 has 14 amino acids. The trim removed 3 bases at V and 4 bases at J, leaving 5 bases unmatched. CDR3 coding DNA: TGTGCCAGCAGTTTTTGGCAGGGGGCTTACGAGCAGTACGTC. Translated, it gives CASSFWQGAYEQYV.

The J gene is TRBJ2-2, the V gene TRBV7-2, with 9 positions matching TRBD1. The CDR3 contains 16 residues. Looked up from germline, CDR1 is SGHTA and CDR2 is FQGNSA. V shed 5 bases, J shed 7 bases, and the junction held 11 bases outside the gene matches. Here the CDR3 DNA reads TGTGCCAGCAGCCCCAGGAGGGGACAGGGTGGCGGGGAGCTGTTTTTT. Its translation is CASSPRRGQGGGELFF.

This clonotype was seen a few times. The chain recombines TRBV4-3 with TRBJ2-3; either TRBD1 or TRBD2 may fit D (6 bases each). Trimming took off 4 bases at V and 7 bases at J, with 24 bases between the two ends. Per germline, CDR1 LGHNA and CDR2 YSLEER. This CDR3 has 17 residues. CDR3 DNA: TGCGCCAGCAGCCGAGGACGATTGGGGGGCGAGGGGAATACGCAGTATTTT. Translating gives CASSRGRLGGEGNTQYF.

This chain uses TRBV27 with TRBJ2-2, with 7 positions matching TRBD2. The CDR3 extends over 14 amino acids. The V segment lost 10 bases and the J segment 6 bases; nucleotides outside the gene matches: 11. CDR1 and CDR2 from the germline V gene are MNHEY and SMNVEV (reference sequence). CDR3 coding DNA: TGTGCCACCCTGCTCACTAGCGCGGCCGGGGAGCTGTTTTTT. Its translation: CATLLTSAAGELFF.